The present T cell receptor (beta chain) was sequenced within a study of T cells after yellow fever vaccination. Study information: In the case of low-cell-number fractions, SMART-Seq v4 Ultra Low Input was used for preparation.

Trimming cost V 7 bases and J 8 bases, with 14 bases left between them. The CDR3 contains 12 residues. CDR1 is MGHDK, CDR2 SYGVNS, per germline. One entry per CDR3 protein, called by TCRdb with MiXCR from the 5' RACE reads. The data contain just under 600,000 distinct CDR3 sequences, roughly 14% of them singletons. This rearrangement joins TRBV25-1 to TRBJ2-5; D may be TRBD2 (6 bases). The sample in question was PBMCs, obtained on the day of the yellow fever booster vaccination. The clonotype comes from a man younger than 45 who received the YFV17D yellow fever vaccine. The CDR3 DNA follows: TGTGCCAGCACCTCCACGGGAGAAACCCAGTACTTC. Amino acid sequence: CASTSTGETQYF.